This T cell receptor (beta chain) was sequenced in a study of blood T cell repertoires in COVID-19. About the study: Whether acute or convalescent, the COVID-19 samples came from the United States, Italy and Spain.

In the original processing: Estimated nucleated cell counts came from reference gene primer amplification. Here immunoSEQ multiplex PCR was the method, and the copy in TCRdb shows in-frame clones only, minus some. D and trimming come from the DNA, and the V and J calls and clone size come from that table. The sample lists some 170,000 clones, around 80% occurring once. Cohorts were assigned according to the clinical history that participants reported. The study counted Cohort 3 donors as recovered given two negative PCRs, clearance, or symptom resolution. CDR3 length: 14 residues. The V end lost 4 bases, the J end lost 0 bases, and 10 bases lay between the germline ends. CDR1 and CDR2 from the germline V gene are SQVTM and ANQGSEA.

The specimen sequenced was PBMCs or T cells enriched from blood (not recorded which). This TCR derives from a woman between 45 and 65 years old who had recovered from COVID-19. The chain is built from TRBV29-1 and TRBJ1-3; no clear D gene. The CDR3, as DNA: TGCAGCGTTGGGGTTGCGGGCTCTGGAAACACCATATATTTT. Translated, it gives CSVGVAGSGNTIYF.